The 28 T cell receptor beta chains given below trace back to one sample, sequenced in a study of shared clonotypes between healthy human individuals. Data came from immunoSEQ multiplex PCR; TCRdb stores just in-frame clones and leaves some out. The table has around 500,000 clones, about 84% seen once. The sample consisted of PBMCs. These receptors were collected from a woman in her forties in good health. Some clones in this sample may be carry-over from other donors' samples.

V and J are TRBV7-2 and TRBJ2-7; D remains ambiguous. The germline V and J ends were trimmed by 5 bases and 2 bases, with 4 bases remaining between them. CDR1 SGHTA and CDR2 FQGNSA come from the germline V gene. This CDR3 is built from 11 residues. The CDR3 DNA reads as TGTGCCAGCAGCCCCGCCTACGAGCAGTACTTC. Amino acid sequence: CASSPAYEQYF.

A note on this clone: Only one base separates this from a far larger clonotype, so it likely reflects a read error. The rearrangement joins TRBV6-1 to TRBJ2-7; 9 bases agree with TRBD2. CDR3 size: 13 residues. Per germline, CDR1 MNHNS and CDR2 SASEGT. J lost 4 bases, V lost 10 bases, and 8 bases had no gene match. CDR3 sequence (DNA): TGTGCCAACATACTAGCGGGTGGGTACGAGCAGTACTTC. This sequence encodes CANILAGGYEQYF.

In regard to this clone: A read error is likely here: a far larger clone is one base away. The chain recombines TRBV25-1 with TRBJ2-3, with a weak D call TRBD2 (6 bases). The germline CDR1 and CDR2 sequences are MGHDK and SYGVNS. The CDR3 loop spans 13 amino acids. CDR3 DNA: TGTGCCAGCAGTGGTGCGGGAACAGATGCGCAGTATTTT. Protein sequence: CASSGAGTDAQYF.

This clone appeared a single time. This chain joins TRBV2 and TRBJ2-2, with 10 bases lining up with TRBD2. The CDR3 totals 19 residues. Germline CDR1 is SNHLY and CDR2 is FYNNEI. The V gene end was trimmed by 8 bases and the J gene end by 4 bases; junction bases not matched to a gene: 19. CDR3 sequence reads: CASGRIASGSPDGTGELFF. For the CDR3, the DNA is TGTGCCAGCGGGCGAATAGCTAGCGGGAGTCCCGATGGCACCGGGGAGCTGTTTTTT.

This clone showed up just a few times. The genes are TRBV29-1 and TRBJ2-5, with D tentatively TRBD2 (5 bases). This CDR3 contains 11 residues. The germline V gene encodes CDR1 SQVTM and CDR2 ANQGSEA. The V end lost 2 bases, the J end lost 11 bases, and 12 bases lay between the germline ends. CDR3 nucleotides: TGCAGCGTTGAACGAGGAGCGGAGCAGTACTTC. Translation gives CSVERGAEQYF.

J is TRBJ2-2 and V is TRBV5-1, with TRBD1 matching 8 bases. CDR1 and CDR2 from the germline V gene are SGHRS and YFSETQ. The CDR3 runs to 15 residues. V lost 4 bases, J lost 4 bases, and 6 bases stayed unmatched. This CDR3 is CASSAGQGSTGELFF. CDR3 nucleotides: TGCGCCAGCAGCGCCGGACAGGGAAGCACCGGGGAGCTGTTTTTT.

With respect to this clone: The likely explanation is a read error, given a far larger clone one base away. The same CDR3 is also encoded by other DNA sequences in this sample. The V gene is TRBV20-1, the J gene TRBJ1-2; TRBD1 is a possible D gene (5 bases). From germline, CDR1 is DFQATT and CDR2 SNEGSKA (reference sequence). CDR3 size: 11 residues. The CDR3 loop is CSARLAGSYTF. CDR3 nucleotide sequence: TGCAGTGCTAGACTCGCAGGGTCCTACACCTTT.

This chain links TRBV11-2 with TRBJ2-7, with 9 bases matching TRBD2. The V and J ends lost 5 bases and 3 bases, in that order; junction bases with no gene match: 8. Germline CDR1 SGHAT, CDR2 FQNNGV. The CDR3 runs 15 residues. CDR3: CASSVSSGRGYEQYF. The CDR3, as DNA: TGTGCCAGCAGCGTCAGTAGCGGGAGAGGCTACGAGCAGTACTTC.

The rearrangement joins TRBV19 to TRBJ2-7; 9 nucleotides match TRBD2. The CDR3 is made up of 13 amino acids. V shed 6 bases and J 3 bases; nucleotides not matched to a gene: 3. CDR1 LNHDA and CDR2 SQIVND come from the germline V gene (reference sequence). The CDR3 DNA follows: TGTGCCAGTAGGGGTAGCGGGAGCTACGAGCAGTACTTC. Amino acids: CASRGSGSYEQYF.

This chain links TRBV27 with TRBJ1-1, with a tentative D call TRBD1 (5 bases). From germline, CDR1 is MNHEY and CDR2 SMNVEV (reference sequence). This CDR3 is built from 13 residues. Trimming removed 6 bases at V and 7 bases at J, with 15 bases between. The CDR3, as DNA: TGTGCCAGCAGATCCGAAAGGGGTAGTGAAGCTTTCTTT. It specifies CASRSERGSEAFF.

This chain connects TRBV28 to TRBJ1-1, with D perhaps TRBD1 (6 bases). V was cut by 10 bases and J by 0 bases, with 12 bases left in between. The CDR3 extends over 13 amino acids. In germline, CDR1 is MDHEN, CDR2 SYDVKM. The CDR3 reads CATSGAVNTEAFF. The CDR3 DNA reads TGTGCCACCTCAGGGGCCGTGAACACTGAAGCTTTCTTT.

This chain joins TRBV7-8 and TRBJ2-7, with D perhaps TRBD1 or TRBD2 (6 bases each). Deletions cut 1 base from V and 6 bases from J, with 16 bases between. From germline, CDR1 is SGHVS and CDR2 FQNEAQ. The CDR3 length is 15 residues. The CDR3 sequence is CASSLGGGRTGEQYF. CDR3 DNA: TGTGCCAGCAGCTTAGGTGGGGGGCGCACTGGCGAGCAGTACTTC. Full variable domain (missing parts from reference TRBV7-8 and TRBJ2-7): GAGVSQSPRYKVAKRGQDVALRCDPISGHVSLFWYQQALGQGPEFLTYFQNEAQLDKSGLPSDRFFAERPEGSVSTLKIQRTQQEDSAVYLCASSLGGGRTGEQYFGPGTRLTVT.

In this sample, this clone turned up a few times. V and J are TRBV9 and TRBJ2-1, with TRBD2 matching 9 bases. CDR3 size: 16 residues. V lost 0 bases and J lost 2; bases outside the gene matches: 3. The germline CDR1 and CDR2 sequences are SGDLS and YYNGEE. The CDR3 sequence: CASSVGAGGAYNEQFF. The DNA for the CDR3 is TGTGCCAGCAGCGTAGGGGCGGGAGGGGCCTACAATGAGCAGTTCTTC.

The chain combines TRBV5-4 with TRBJ2-3; 7 bases match TRBD2. Germline V gene lookup returns CDR1 SGHNT and CDR2 YYREEE (reference sequence). With 0 bases clipped from V and 3 bases from J, the junction kept 4 bases outside the gene matches. This CDR3 is 15 amino acids long. The CDR3 reads CASSLGLAETDTQYF. DNA of the CDR3: TGTGCCAGCAGCTTGGGCCTAGCGGAGACAGATACGCAGTATTTT.

As concerns this clone: This likely reflects a read error, since a far larger clone is one base away. The chain is built from TRBV20-1 and TRBJ1-1, with unresolved D. This CDR3 comprises 11 residues. Germline V gene sequence: CDR1 DFQATT, CDR2 SNEGSKA (reference sequence). V was clipped by 3 bases and J by 7 bases, with 9 bases between them. CDR3 DNA: TGCAGTGCTAGCATTGGCCTTGAAGCTTTCTTT. Its protein product is CSASIGLEAFF.

V gene TRBV7-9 combines with J gene TRBJ2-1; D gene ambiguous. Germline CDR1 reads SEHNR; CDR2 reads FQNEAQ (reference sequence). This CDR3 has 13 amino acids. The ends were cut back, 6 bases at V and 6 bases at J, with 12 bases in the middle. DNA of the CDR3: TGTGCCAGCAGTACGGGCCCAAGCAATGAGCAGTTCTTC. Its translation: CASSTGPSNEQFF.

Note on this clone: This is likely an artifact of a read error, given a far larger clone one base away. The gene calls are TRBV5-1 and TRBJ1-1; 9 positions agree with TRBD1. Germline CDR1 SGHRS, CDR2 YFSETQ. This CDR3 contains 15 residues. V lost 4 bases to trimming and J lost 6 bases; unmatched junction nucleotides: 10. The CDR3 sequence is CASSPDRGGVAEAFF. Written as DNA, the CDR3 is TGCGCCAGCAGCCCAGACAGGGGGGGAGTCGCTGAAGCTTTCTTT.

The chain recombines TRBV2 with TRBJ2-5, with 7 bases identical to TRBD1. Germline V gene lookup returns CDR1 SNHLY and CDR2 FYNNEI. The CDR3 length is 19 residues. The ends lost 1 base at V and 4 bases at J; junction bases unmatched: 18. DNA of the CDR3: TGTGCCAGCAGTGAAGGCCCAGGGGGTTGGTCGGGCGACGGAGAGACCCAGTACTTC. As protein: CASSEGPGGWSGDGETQYF.

Worth noting for this clone: The likely explanation is a read error, given a far larger clone one base away. The chain recombines TRBV5-1 with TRBJ2-6; D is uncertain. The CDR3 consists of 15 residues. Germline loops: CDR1 SGHRS, CDR2 YFSETQ. The germline V and J ends were trimmed by 1 base and 0 bases, with 5 bases remaining between them. The CDR3 sequence: CASSLMGSGANVLTF. DNA for the CDR3: TGCGCCAGCAGCTTGATGGGCTCTGGGGCCAACGTCCTGACTTTC.

CDR3 in amino acids: CASSERGQEETQYF. Written as DNA, the CDR3 is TGTGCCAGCAGTGAACGGGGCCAGGAAGAGACCCAGTACTTC. The rearrangement links TRBV6-1 to TRBJ2-5; the D call may be TRBD1 or TRBD2 (5 bases each). The CDR3 covers 14 residues. Trimming took off 2 bases at V and 3 bases at J, with 10 bases between the two ends. CDR1 and CDR2 (germline): MNHNS, SASEGT.

This sequence joins TRBV11-2 and TRBJ1-4; the D is unclear. The CDR3 consists of 17 residues. Germline assignment: CDR1 SGHAT and CDR2 FQNNGV. V dropped 1 base and J dropped 0 bases, with 12 bases sitting between them. The CDR3 region has the DNA TGTGCCAGCAGCTTAGCGTTCGGGTTTGCAACTAATGAAAAACTGTTTTTT. Amino acid sequence: CASSLAFGFATNEKLFF.

Points on this clone: The likely explanation is a read error, given a far larger clone one base away. No conserved phenylalanine or tryptophan is present at the end of the CDR3, so a read error is the likely explanation. Because the CDR3's place on the DNA is in doubt, the DNA is left out and the CDR3 is given as listed by TCRdb. The J gene is TRBJ1-2, the V gene TRBV6-4; TRBD1 is the table's D call, not checked against the DNA. Termini included, the CDR3 measures 13 amino acids. Germline V CDR1 and CDR2: MRHNA, SNTAGT. This CDR3 reads CASSDSRGRGRIY.

This rearrangement joins TRBV11-2 to TRBJ2-7, with no clear D. Germline V gives CDR1 SGHAT, CDR2 FQNNGV. This CDR3 spans 13 amino acids. The ends were cut back, 1 base at V and 2 bases at J, with 6 bases in the middle. This chain's CDR3 is CASSLGMAYEQYF. In DNA form, the CDR3 reads TGTGCCAGCAGCTTAGGCATGGCCTACGAGCAGTACTTC.

V is TRBV11-3 and J is TRBJ1-1; weak D call: TRBD1 (5 bases). V was cut by 4 bases and J by 4 bases, with 10 bases left in between. CDR1 is SGHNT, CDR2 YENEEA, per germline. The CDR3 contains 13 residues. The CDR3 nucleotides read TGTGCCAGCAGCTCGCAGGGTGGCACTGAAGCTTTCTTT. Translated: CASSSQGGTEAFF.

This clone was detected once. The CDR3 here is CASSPRDGARMRAKNIQYF. CDR3 bases: TGTGCCAGCAGCCCAAGAGACGGGGCCAGGATGAGGGCCAAAAACATTCAGTACTTC. V gene TRBV28 combines with J gene TRBJ2-4; D assignment may be TRBD1 or TRBD2 (5 bases each). This CDR3 comprises 19 residues. Germline V gives CDR1 MDHEN, CDR2 SYDVKM. Trimming removed 6 bases at V and 1 base at J, with 25 bases between.

This clone was recorded many times. The CDR3: CASSIDRGETQYF. Here the CDR3 DNA reads TGTGCCAGTAGTATAGACAGGGGAGAGACCCAGTACTTC. The J gene is TRBJ2-5, the V gene TRBV19, with D tentatively TRBD1 (6 bases). The germline V gene has CDR1 LNHDA and CDR2 SQIVND (reference sequence). CDR3 length equals 13 residues. V lost 0 bases and J lost 4, with 6 bases in between. The whole variable domain, filled in from reference TRBV19 and TRBJ2-5, reads DGGITQSPKYLFRKEGQNVTLSCEQNLNHDAMYWYRQDPGQGLRLIYYSQIVNDFQKGDIAEGYSVSREKKESFPLTVTSAQKNPTAFYLCASSIDRGETQYFGPGTRLLVL.

The chain carries TRBV7-2 and TRBJ2-6; 9 nucleotides align to TRBD1. The CDR3 is made up of 18 amino acids. The germline V gene has CDR1 SGHTA and CDR2 FQGNSA. The V and J ends lost 5 bases and 0 bases, in that order; junction bases with no gene match: 8. The CDR3 is CASSPPGTGNSGANVLTF. The DNA for the CDR3 is TGTGCCAGCAGCCCCCCAGGGACAGGGAACTCTGGGGCCAACGTCCTGACTTTC.

The V call is TRBV29-1, the J call TRBJ2-5; 14 bases align to TRBD2. Germline loops: CDR1 SQVTM, CDR2 ANQGSEA. The CDR3 consists of 15 residues. J was trimmed by 5 bases and V by 6 bases; bases with no gene match: 8. The chain's CDR3 is CSVPGLAGGGETQYF. As DNA, the CDR3 is TGCAGCGTCCCAGGACTAGCGGGAGGAGGGGAGACCCAGTACTTC.